This T cell receptor (beta chain) was sequenced during a study of T cell changes during pregnancy in multiple sclerosis. The germline V gene has CDR1 SGHNT and CDR2 YENEEA. The V and J ends lost 2 bases and 3 bases, in that order; junction bases with no gene match: 4. The CDR3 runs to 16 residues. Only in-frame clones appear in the TCRdb table, and some are missing; sequencing was by immunoSEQ multiplex PCR. The repertoire consists of more than 45,000 clones, with about 90% occurring once and the leading ten covering over 0.55%. The sample consisted of CD4+ T cells from peripheral blood mononuclear cells, taken after pregnancy. The chain carries TRBV11-3 and TRBJ2-1; 10 nucleotides match TRBD2. The clonotype comes from a female donor with multiple sclerosis, enrolled in a pregnancy study. This chain's CDR3 is CASSLRLAGVYNEQFF. For the CDR3, the DNA is TGTGCCAGCAGCTTAAGGCTAGCGGGAGTCTACAATGAGCAGTTCTTC. Combining the CDR3 with reference TRBV11-3 and TRBJ2-1 gives the whole variable domain EAGVVQSPRYKIIEKKQPVAFWCNPISGHNTLYWYLQNLGQGPELLIRYENEEAVDDSQLPKDRFSAERLKGVDSTLKIQPAELGDSAVYLCASSLRLAGVYNEQFFGPGTRLTVL.